Reported below is one TCR beta chain. This specimen comes from a study of OX40 agonist ivuxolimab in advanced cancers. Study overall: Patients treated during dose escalation were battling hepatocellular carcinoma, melanoma, renal cell or head and neck cancer.

The CDR3 sequence is 13 residues long. The germline V gene has CDR1 SEHNR and CDR2 FQNEAQ (reference sequence). V shed 1 base and J shed 3 bases, with 7 bases lying between them. Clones were read by immunoSEQ multiplex PCR, and TCRdb kept only the in-frame ones, dropping some. The table has 65,000 to 95,000 clones, roughly nine tenths seen once; the top ten hold 4.8%. This chain links TRBV7-9 with TRBJ2-7; D is perhaps TRBD1 (5 bases). The TCR originated in an adult with an advanced solid tumor such as melanoma, head and neck, liver or kidney cancer. The sequencing here drew on CD4+ or CD8+ T cells sorted from blood, taken in a trial of the OX40 agonist ivuxolimab. CDR3 amino acids: CASSLGDSYEQYF. CDR3 DNA sequence: TGTGCCAGCAGCTTAGGCGACAGCTACGAGCAGTACTTC.